Listed here are 32 T cell receptor beta chains from one sample, sequenced in a study of glioma-infiltrating T cells after dendritic cell vaccination. Sample time point: after dendritic cell vaccination, including at tumor progression/relapse. Data came from immunoSEQ multiplex PCR; TCRdb stores just in-frame clones and leaves some out. The data hold about 94,000 clones, with 75% to 90% observed a single time. This material consisted of blood, taken after dendritic cell vaccination. These receptors all stem from a human donor with glioblastoma.

V usage is TRBV5-5 and J usage is TRBJ2-3, with TRBD2 matching 15 bases. Germline V lookup: CDR1 SGHKS, CDR2 YYEKEE (reference sequence). CDR3 length: 17 residues. Unmatched junction bases numbered 8, after V lost 4 bases and J lost 5 bases. The CDR3 loop reads CASSPRGLAGGVDTQYF. DNA of the CDR3: TGTGCCAGCAGCCCACGCGGACTAGCGGGGGGGGTAGATACGCAGTATTTT.

This chain connects TRBV5-4 to TRBJ2-1; the D gene is possibly TRBD1 (5 bases). Trimming pared 1 base from V and 2 bases from J, leaving 10 bases between. This CDR3 comprises 15 residues. In germline, CDR1 is SGHNT, CDR2 YYREEE (reference sequence). CDR3 residues: CASSLRTGAYNEQFF. CDR3 DNA sequence: TGTGCCAGCAGCTTGCGAACAGGCGCCTACAATGAGCAGTTCTTC.

CDR3 protein: CASSYLLATWHHQPQHF. The CDR3 DNA reads TGTGCCAGCAGTTACTTATTAGCTACATGGCATCATCAGCCCCAGCATTTT. The gene calls are TRBV21-1 and TRBJ1-5. TRBV21-1 is marked as a pseudogene. This CDR3 spans 17 amino acids.

The chain couples TRBV19 to TRBJ1-2, with a possible D match to TRBD1 (6 bases). Germline V gene lookup returns CDR1 LNHDA and CDR2 SQIVND (reference sequence). The CDR3 runs to 12 residues. V was clipped by 7 bases and J by 5 bases, with 11 bases between them. The CDR3 is CASIGQHYGYTF. The DNA for the CDR3 is TGTGCCAGTATCGGACAGCATTATGGCTACACCTTC.

The gene calls are TRBV5-6 and TRBJ2-5; 10 bases match TRBD2. CDR1 and CDR2 (germline): SGHDT, YYEEEE. The CDR3 is 16 amino acids. V lost 1 base to trimming and J lost 7 bases; unmatched junction nucleotides: 10. DNA of the CDR3: TGTGCCAGCAGCTTGTGGGCTAGCGGGGGCACCAGGACCCAGTACTTC. It encodes CASSLWASGGTRTQYF.

This rearrangement joins TRBV29-1 to TRBJ1-2, with D unresolved. V lost 4 bases to trimming and J lost 7 bases, with 16 bases between them. The CDR3 spans 13 residues. The germline gives CDR1 SQVTM, CDR2 ANQGSEA. The chain's CDR3 is CSVGEESARGYTF. The DNA of the CDR3 is TGCAGCGTTGGTGAGGAGAGCGCGCGTGGCTACACCTTC.

This clone has just a few counts. The CDR3 loop reads CASKSRGDRYLDVLTF. CDR3 DNA: TGTGCCAGTAAATCCCGCGGGGACCGCTACTTAGACGTCCTGACTTTC. V is TRBV19 and J is TRBJ2-6; tentatively, D is TRBD2 (6 bases). Germline lookup yields CDR1 LNHDA and CDR2 SQIVND (reference sequence). There are 16 residues in the CDR3. The V end was cut by 7 bases, the J end by 11 bases, with 24 bases between.

The table lists this clone with a few counts. The rearrangement links TRBV5-4 to TRBJ2-7; TRBD1 agrees at 7 bases. Trimming removed 4 bases from V and 5 bases from J; junction bases left unmatched: 15. From germline, CDR1 is SGHNT and CDR2 YYREEE (reference sequence). The CDR3 totals 16 residues. The CDR3 here is CASSPTVRATGHEQYF. In DNA, the CDR3 is TGTGCCAGCAGCCCTACCGTACGCGCGACAGGGCACGAGCAGTACTTC.

J is TRBJ2-7 and V is TRBV6-5, with D unresolved. Germline-derived CDR1 and CDR2 are MNHEY and SVGAGI. Trimming removed 2 bases from V and 0 bases from J, with 8 bases in between. This CDR3 spans 14 amino acids. The CDR3 reads CASSYTESSYEQYF. The CDR3 DNA sequence: TGTGCCAGCAGTTACACAGAGTCCTCCTACGAGCAGTACTTC.

V usage is TRBV23-1 and J usage is TRBJ2-1; 11 bases are a match to TRBD1. TRBV23-1 carries the ORF label, with uncertain function. The CDR3 covers 15 residues. The V gene end was trimmed by 4 bases and the J gene end by 9 bases; junction bases not matched to a gene: 8. The CDR3 is CASSPRDRGELEQFF. The CDR3 DNA reads TGCGCCAGCAGTCCCCGGGACAGGGGGGAGCTTGAGCAGTTCTTC.

V is TRBV15 and J is TRBJ1-4; 9 bases match TRBD1. This CDR3 has 13 amino acids. V lost 8 bases, J lost 8 bases, and 6 bases stayed unmatched. Per the germline V gene, CDR1 is LNHNV and CDR2 is YYDKDF (reference sequence). CDR3 region: CATSGTGSEKLFF. The CDR3 DNA sequence: TGTGCCACCTCCGGGACAGGGAGCGAAAAACTGTTTTTT.

V is TRBV19 and J is TRBJ1-1; 7 bases map to TRBD1. The CDR3 has 14 residues. The ends lost 5 bases at V and 0 bases at J; junction bases unmatched: 3. Germline lookup yields CDR1 LNHDA and CDR2 SQIVND (reference sequence). The CDR3 region has the DNA TGTGCCAGTAGTCACAGGGGAATGAACACTGAAGCTTTCTTT. This gives the protein CASSHRGMNTEAFF.

The chain recombines TRBV5-1 with TRBJ1-1; no clear D. Germline V gene lookup returns CDR1 SGHRS and CDR2 YFSETQ. This CDR3 comprises 16 residues. The V end lost 0 bases, the J end lost 4 bases, and 16 bases lay between the germline ends. The CDR3 spells CASSLASRAMSTEAFF. In nucleotides, the CDR3 is TGCGCCAGCAGCTTGGCCTCTCGCGCCATGAGCACTGAAGCTTTCTTT.

In this sample, this clone turned up a few times. The CDR3 loop reads CAWSTGVRTDTQYF. The DNA for the CDR3 is TGTGCCTGGAGTACAGGGGTTCGTACAGATACGCAGTATTTT. The genes are TRBV30 and TRBJ2-3; 7 bases are a match to TRBD1. CDR3 length: 14 residues. Germline V gene sequence: CDR1 GTSNPN, CDR2 SVGIG (reference sequence). The V gene end was trimmed by 2 bases and the J gene end by 3 bases; junction bases not matched to a gene: 5. Full variable domain (rest looked up from reference TRBV30 and TRBJ2-3): SQTIHQWPATLVQPVGSPLSLECTVEGTSNPNLYWYRQAAGRGLQLLFYSVGIGQISSEVPQNLSASRPQDRQFILSSKKLLLSDSGFYLCAWSTGVRTDTQYFGPGTRLTVL.

The J gene is TRBJ1-1, the V gene TRBV28; tentatively, D is TRBD1 (5 bases). The CDR3 spans 10 residues. CDR1 is MDHEN, CDR2 SYDVKM, per germline. Trimming left V 11 bases short and J 7 bases short, with 11 bases between. The CDR3 loop is CASGGGEAFF. CDR3 coding DNA: TGTGCCTCCGGGGGGGGTGAAGCTTTCTTT.

In nucleotides, the CDR3 is TGTGCCAGCAGTGGACTAGCGGGGGGGCCAGGGGAGACCCAGTACTTC. Its translation is CASSGLAGGPGETQYF. The chain couples TRBV2 to TRBJ2-5; 14 bases are shared with TRBD2. The CDR3 runs 16 residues. The V segment lost 4 bases and the J segment 5 bases; nucleotides outside the gene matches: 6. CDR1 and CDR2 (germline): SNHLY, FYNNEI.

The J gene is TRBJ2-7, the V gene TRBV10-3; 12 bases fit TRBD2. Germline V gene sequence: CDR1 ENHRY, CDR2 SYGVKD. V was pared by 3 bases and J by 6 bases, with 3 bases of the junction left unmatched. This CDR3 has 14 amino acids. The CDR3 here is CAISELAGGAEQYF. For the CDR3, the DNA is TGTGCCATCAGTGAACTAGCGGGAGGAGCCGAGCAGTACTTC.

This clone was observed a handful of times. The rearrangement uses TRBV18 and TRBJ1-4; perhaps TRBD1 as D (5 bases). V was pared by 6 bases and J by 8 bases, with 16 bases between. The CDR3 contains 14 residues. Germline V lookup: CDR1 KGHSH, CDR2 LQKENI. DNA of the CDR3: TGTGCCAGCTCCAACCAGGAGGGGAGGGAAAAACTGTTTTTT. It yields the protein CASSNQEGREKLFF.

This chain joins TRBV7-2 and TRBJ1-1, with D maybe TRBD1 (6 bases). V lost 5 bases, J lost 7 bases, and 14 bases lay in between. CDR3 size: 13 residues. Per the germline V gene, CDR1 is SGHTA and CDR2 is FQGNSA. CDR3 DNA sequence: TGTGCCAGCAGCCCTAGGACAGCCCGTGAAGCTTTCTTT. This sequence encodes CASSPRTAREAFF.

The V and J genes are TRBV2 and TRBJ1-5, with 8 bases aligning to TRBD1. The length of the CDR3 is 15 residues. Trimming at V came to 7 bases and at J to 2 bases, leaving 7 bases not matched to a gene. CDR1 and CDR2 from the germline V gene are SNHLY and FYNNEI. The CDR3 loop reads CASNLQGAGNQPQHF. The CDR3 DNA reads TGTGCCAGCAACCTTCAGGGGGCTGGCAATCAGCCCCAGCATTTT. Variable domain in full (rest from reference TRBV2 and TRBJ1-5): EPEVTQTPSHQVTQMGQEVILRCVPISNHLYFYWYRQILGQKVEFLVSFYNNEISEKSEIFDDQFSVERPDGSNFTLKIRSTKLEDSAMYFCASNLQGAGNQPQHFGDGTRLSIL.

The chain joins TRBV7-6 to TRBJ1-3; D possibly corresponds to TRBD1 (5 bases). The CDR3 consists of 19 residues. The V gene lost 5 bases and the J gene lost 3 bases, with 26 bases spanning the gap. The germline V gene has CDR1 SGHVS and CDR2 FNYEAQ. The CDR3 region is CASSVQSVQRRGGGNTIYF. In nucleotides, the CDR3 is TGTGCCAGCAGCGTTCAATCCGTACAACGCCGGGGGGGTGGAAACACCATATATTTT.

Points on this clone: An end of the junction does not agree with germline; a read error may underlie this. CDR3 DNA: TGCGCCAACAGCCAAAACACGGGACAGGGGGCATATTCTGGCTACACCTTC. Translated: CANSQNTGQGAYSGYTF. V and J are TRBV4-1 and TRBJ1-2; TRBD1 aligns across 12 bases. The CDR3 runs to 17 residues. Germline V gene sequence: CDR1 MGHRA, CDR2 YSYEKL.

In its sample, this clone was seen once. The genes are TRBV5-8 and TRBJ2-3; perhaps TRBD1 as D (7 bases). The CDR3 loop spans 16 amino acids. Deletions cut 4 bases from V and 0 bases from J, with 15 bases between. CDR1 and CDR2 (germline): SGHTS, YDEGEE. The CDR3 here is CASSPGRDRSTDTQYF. DNA for the CDR3: TGTGCCAGCAGCCCAGGGCGGGACAGAAGCACAGATACGCAGTATTTT.

V usage is TRBV28 and J usage is TRBJ2-5, with D possibly TRBD1 on 5 matching bases. The J call may be in error: the DNA end matches TRBJ2-7 better. The CDR3 is 17 amino acids. Germline CDR1 is MDHEN and CDR2 is SYDVKM. The DNA for the CDR3 is TGTGCCAGCAGTTTAATTGGAGTTTGGGCCAGGGCCCACGAGCAGTACTTC. It translates to CASSLIGVWARAHEQYF.

The rearrangement joins TRBV7-8 to TRBJ1-1, with 7 bases identical to TRBD1. The CDR3 is 14 amino acids. Germline V gives CDR1 SGHVS, CDR2 FQNEAQ. V lost 5 bases to trimming and J lost 0 bases; unmatched junction nucleotides: 3. CDR3 bases: TGTGCCAGCAGCACGACAGGGCTGAACACTGAAGCTTTCTTT. Its translation: CASSTTGLNTEAFF. The full variable domain, its missing parts supplied by reference TRBV7-8 and TRBJ1-1, is GAGVSQSPRYKVAKRGQDVALRCDPISGHVSLFWYQQALGQGPEFLTYFQNEAQLDKSGLPSDRFFAERPEGSVSTLKIQRTQQEDSAVYLCASSTTGLNTEAFFGQGTRLTVV.

The rearrangement joins TRBV10-3 to TRBJ1-2; D call uncertain. This CDR3 spans 13 amino acids. Trimming removed 4 bases at V and 8 bases at J, with 14 bases between. The germline V gene encodes CDR1 ENHRY and CDR2 SYGVKD. CDR3 protein: CAISGDSYWGYTF. In DNA, the CDR3 is TGTGCCATCAGTGGCGATTCTTATTGGGGCTACACCTTC.

The V and J genes are TRBV5-1 and TRBJ1-6; 10 bases fit TRBD1. Germline V lookup: CDR1 SGHRS, CDR2 YFSETQ. V gave up 3 bases and J gave up 8 bases; unmatched junction bases: 8. The CDR3 is 16 amino acids. The CDR3 sequence: CASSSGTGAIDSPLHF. The CDR3 DNA reads as TGCGCCAGCAGCTCTGGGACAGGGGCCATCGATTCACCCCTCCACTTT.

In DNA form, the CDR3 reads TGCGCCAGCAGCTTGGTGGCAGGCCAACAAGAGACCCAGTACTTC. Amino acid sequence: CASSLVAGQQETQYF. This chain joins TRBV5-1 and TRBJ2-5, with unresolved D. Trimming removed 0 bases from V and 2 bases from J, with 11 bases in between. The germline CDR1 and CDR2 sequences are SGHRS and YFSETQ. The CDR3 length is 15 residues.

This clone appeared a few times. The V gene is TRBV6-5, the J gene TRBJ2-2; D is uncertain. The V end was cut by 6 bases, the J end by 5 bases, with 10 bases between. Germline V lookup: CDR1 MNHEY, CDR2 SVGAGI. The CDR3 length is 13 residues. CDR3 coding DNA: TGTGCCAGCAGACTACCCGCAACCGGGGAGCTGTTTTTT. Translating gives CASRLPATGELFF.

This chain uses TRBV5-4 with TRBJ1-1; weak D call: TRBD1 (5 bases). CDR1 is SGHNT, CDR2 YYREEE, per germline (reference sequence). Trimming cost V 1 base and J 1 base, with 17 bases left between them. The CDR3 contains 17 residues. In nucleotides, the CDR3 is TGTGCCAGCAGCTTGATAGGCGGGGGAAAAAAGAACACTGAAGCTTTCTTT. It translates to CASSLIGGGKKNTEAFF.

The CDR3 coding sequence is TGTGCCAGCAGTGAAGAGGCAGGGGGAGGTGAAAAACTGTTTTTT. Amino acid sequence: CASSEEAGGGEKLFF. The chain links TRBV2 to TRBJ1-4; 7 nucleotides agree with TRBD1. The ends lost 1 base at V and 7 bases at J; junction bases unmatched: 6. This CDR3 region has 15 residues. Germline values: CDR1 SNHLY, CDR2 FYNNEI.

The chain combines TRBV4-1 with TRBJ1-4; 8 nucleotides align to TRBD1. The CDR3 sequence is 19 residues long. Germline V gene data show CDR1 as MGHRA and CDR2 as YSYEKL. J lost 6 bases, V lost 4 bases, and 19 bases had no gene match. The CDR3 region is CASSRFPSGTGSSYEKLFF. CDR3 DNA sequence: TGCGCCAGCAGCCGTTTCCCTTCCGGGACAGGATCGAGTTATGAAAAACTGTTTTTT.